Sequencing of this T cell receptor beta chain was carried out in a study of shared clonotypes between healthy human individuals. Study findings and constraints: Genetic and exposure-history diversity was limited by the small donor number. The authors expected sequencing depth to affect clonotype sharing among donors.

Per the germline V gene, CDR1 is SGHAT and CDR2 is FQNNGV. The CDR3 runs 17 residues. The V gene lost 3 bases and the J gene lost 0 bases, with 15 bases spanning the gap. For this clone: Its target is unknown.

Sorted-subset replicate PCR reactions contained 150 to 200 ng DNA, corresponding to approximately 30,000 T cell genomes. Clones were read by immunoSEQ multiplex PCR, and TCRdb kept only the in-frame ones, dropping some. The table includes some 1,400,000 clones, roughly 96% detected once. This chain joins TRBV11-2 and TRBJ1-3; perhaps TRBD1 as D (5 bases). Material for sequencing was naive CD4+ T cells sorted from blood. The sample's subset: CD45RA+ positively selected. The source is a young man in good health. CDR3 bases: TGTGCCAGCAGCTTTAGAGGGGTTTCGTACTCTGGAAACACCATATATTTT. It yields the protein CASSFRGVSYSGNTIYF.